These T cell receptor beta chains were read from a single sample in a study of shared clonotypes between healthy human individuals. Sequencing used immunoSEQ multiplex PCR; TCRdb keeps in-frame clones, though not all of them. The sample lists 2 million to 3 million clones, 93% occurring once. What was sequenced was naive CD4+ T cells from PBMCs. Receptor source: a man aged 18 to 35 in good health. Some clones in this sample may be carry-over from other donors' samples. Both conserved end residues are trimmed from each CDR3. D genes are given only for firm matches.

d_call j_call v_call cdr3_aa
- TRBJ1-2 TRBV5-1 ASSLGTENYGYT
TRBD2 TRBJ2-7 TRBV10-3 AIRSLASGSSYEQY
- TRBJ1-5 TRBV5-8 ASSQRDSNQPQH
TRBD1 TRBJ2-1 TRBV4-3 ASSQDRGPTYNEQF
- TRBJ1-1 TRBV6-1 ASSERRNDEAF
- TRBJ2-1 TRBV5-1 ASSFLEGLNEQF
- TRBJ2-2 TRBV7-3 ASSPSRPGELF
TRBD1 TRBJ2-2 TRBV5-1 ASSRDSPNTGELF
TRBD2 TRBJ2-5 TRBV2 ASSETSAFQETQY
- TRBJ1-5 TRBV6-1 ASSRSAQPQH
- TRBJ2-7 TRBV28 ASTAYPREGYEQY